The clone carrying this TCR beta chain was seen a handful of times. Its antigen is still unknown. The source of the sample is a study of beta chain features in type 1 diabetes. Germline V gene data show CDR1 as LGHNA and CDR2 as YSLEER. This CDR3 is 14 amino acids long. V was pared by 1 base and J by 9 bases, with 8 bases of the junction left unmatched. The study, taken as a whole, reports: The naive, central memory and Treg TCRB repertoires of patients appeared to be more similar to one another than those of healthy donors. For type 1 diabetes patients, VDJ junctions showed fewer insertions and more deletions.

Via CD45RO/CCR7/CD25/CD127/CD95/CD27, cells of the CD4+ naive, central memory, regulatory and stem cell-like memory subsets were sorted. The authors reverse transcribed all of the isolated RNA, so sequencing captured expressed TCRB transcripts. For naive, central memory and regulatory T cell samples, reads averaged approximately 3.6 million. The table came from immunoSEQ multiplex PCR; TCRdb's copy has only in-frame clones and leaves some out. The table records about 620,000 clones, around 15% of them present only once. The chain carries TRBV4-3 and TRBJ1-1; 7 nucleotides align to TRBD1. This receptor was obtained from a man younger than 35 in good health. The material sequenced was naive CD4+ T cells from blood. The CDR3 sequence is CASSQVGTASQAFF. DNA of the CDR3: TGCGCCAGCAGCCAAGTAGGGACAGCTTCACAAGCTTTCTTT.